Reported below is one T cell receptor beta chain. Its antigen is unknown. This record belongs to a study of T cell repertoires in cytomegalovirus infection. Overall study context: Public TCR beta signatures marked donors with CMV infection and the matching HLA.

TCRdb reprocessed the reads via MiXCR and lists one record per CDR3 protein. The sample gives around 530,000 distinct CDR3 sequences, roughly 29% of which show up once; 13% is in the top ten. The study, taken as a whole, reports: The cumulative frequency of public TCR beta families identified carriers of CMV plus the relevant HLA. In two of eight donors, the top clonotype was HLA-C-restricted CMV-specific.

The length of the CDR3 is 10 residues. CDR1 is DFQATT and CDR2 is SNEGSKA in the germline V gene (reference sequence). V lost 5 bases, J lost 10 bases, and 11 bases lay in between. This TCR was sampled from a human donor in good health (CMV status not recorded). Some clones in this sample may be carry-over from other donors' samples. The sample taken for sequencing was PBMCs. The chain recombines TRBV20-1 with TRBJ1-1; no definite D call. CDR3 nucleotide sequence: TGCAGTGCTTTACACTACGGAGCTTTCTTT. Protein sequence: CSALHYGAFF.